The next 24 T cell receptor beta chains were all read from a single sample in a study of T cell responses to AZD1222 COVID-19 vaccine (dated by TCRdb to 2020 to 2023). This specimen's time point label, per the study, means: baseline before first vaccination. Libraries were constructed by the immunoSEQ multiplex PCR assay. In TCRdb, the immuneACCESS table is reduced to in-frame sequences with V and J assigned. These tables do not hold every clone; where another copy was compared, an unresolved V gene accounts for under half, and the others remain unexplained. Within this sample are more than 95,000 clones, with about 93% of them counted one time only. The ten most abundant clones make up around 5% of the sample. The sequences come from peripheral blood, collected on day 0 of AZD1222 vaccination. The origin of the receptors is an adult in good health.

The chain employs TRBV2 and TRBJ1-5; D gene ambiguous. This CDR3 has 13 amino acids. Trimming pared 3 bases from V and 4 bases from J, leaving 7 bases between. Germline lookup yields CDR1 SNHLY and CDR2 FYNNEI. As DNA, the CDR3 is TGTGCCAGCAGTGAGGCAGAGAATCAGCCCCAGCATTTT. It yields the protein CASSEAENQPQHF.

CDR3 sequence (DNA): TGCGCCAGCAGCTTGGCCCACCCCAGCGAGCAGTACTTC. It specifies CASSLAHPSEQYF. This chain uses TRBV5-1 with TRBJ2-7; D remains ambiguous. The V end lost 0 bases, the J end lost 6 bases, and 10 bases lay between the germline ends. This CDR3 is 13 amino acids long. Germline V gene lookup returns CDR1 SGHRS and CDR2 YFSETQ.

This sequence joins TRBV5-1 and TRBJ2-7; 13 nucleotides align to TRBD2. The CDR3 is made up of 15 amino acids. V gave up 5 bases and J gave up 3 bases; unmatched junction bases: 5. Germline values: CDR1 SGHRS, CDR2 YFSETQ. The CDR3 here is CASSRRTSGSYEQYF. The CDR3, as DNA: TGCGCCAGCAGTCGACGGACTAGCGGGAGCTACGAGCAGTACTTC.

The chain employs TRBV5-1 and TRBJ2-5; D assignment may be TRBD1 or TRBD2 (5 bases each). The CDR3 has 13 residues. Germline CDR1 reads SGHRS; CDR2 reads YFSETQ. Trimming cost V 4 bases and J 3 bases, with 10 bases left between them. Here the CDR3 reads CASSLGTEETQYF. The CDR3 coding sequence is TGCGCCAGCAGCCTAGGGACGGAAGAGACCCAGTACTTC.

The genes are TRBV6-5 and TRBJ1-1; the D is unclear. This CDR3 has 14 amino acids. The V gene lost 7 bases and the J gene lost 0 bases, with 12 bases spanning the gap. From germline, CDR1 is MNHEY and CDR2 SVGAGI. CDR3 nucleotide sequence: TGTGCCAGCAACCAAGGGATCATGAACACTGAAGCTTTCTTT. Its translation: CASNQGIMNTEAFF.

For this clone: Other nucleotide sequences from this sample produce the same CDR3. This sequence joins TRBV19 and TRBJ1-5, with 7 bases lining up with TRBD1. V dropped 2 bases and J dropped 11; count of bases not matched to a gene: 9. The V gene's germline CDR1 is LNHDA and CDR2 SQIVND (reference sequence). The CDR3 is 14 amino acids. In DNA form, the CDR3 reads TGTGCCAGTAGTATAACAGGGGCCCAGGGGACCCAGCATTTT. It translates to CASSITGAQGTQHF.

The V gene is TRBV4-3, the J gene TRBJ2-2, with D perhaps matching TRBD2 (5 bases). CDR1 and CDR2 from the germline V gene are LGHNA and YSLEER. The V and J ends lost 1 base and 6 bases respectively, with 6 bases between them. The CDR3 extends over 13 amino acids. Here the CDR3 reads CASSQARAGELFF. The CDR3 region has the DNA TGCGCCAGCAGCCAAGCGCGGGCCGGGGAGCTGTTTTTT.

The V gene is TRBV28, the J gene TRBJ1-4; 7 bases match TRBD1. The ends lost 5 bases at V and 8 bases at J; junction bases unmatched: 2. The CDR3 totals 12 residues. The germline V gene encodes CDR1 MDHEN and CDR2 SYDVKM. CDR3 region: CASSPRGEKLFF. For the CDR3, the DNA is TGTGCCAGCAGTCCCAGGGGGGAAAAACTGTTTTTT.

The chain combines TRBV11-2 with TRBJ2-3; 8 nucleotides align to TRBD1. Germline values: CDR1 SGHAT, CDR2 FQNNGV. Unmatched junction bases numbered 10, after V lost 6 bases and J lost 2 bases. The length of the CDR3 is 16 residues. This CDR3 is CASRRPGTGPTDTQYF. CDR3 in DNA: TGTGCCAGCAGGCGTCCCGGGACAGGCCCCACAGATACGCAGTATTTT.

V gene TRBV7-9 combines with J gene TRBJ1-2, with D possibly being TRBD1 (5 bases). CDR1 and CDR2 from the germline V gene are SEHNR and FQNEAQ (reference sequence). Trimming took 0 bases from V and 8 from J, leaving 13 bases between them. There are 14 residues in the CDR3. The DNA for the CDR3 is TGTGCCAGCAGCTTAGCGATGGCAGGGAAAGGCTACACCTTC. Encoded protein: CASSLAMAGKGYTF.

This chain connects TRBV5-6 to TRBJ1-2, with TRBD1 matching over 7 bases. J was trimmed by 4 bases and V by 4 bases; bases with no gene match: 13. This CDR3 spans 16 amino acids. Germline V gives CDR1 SGHDT, CDR2 YYEEEE. DNA for the CDR3: TGTGCCAGCAGCCCCTACCTCGAAGGGACAGCCTATGGCTACACCTTC. This sequence encodes CASSPYLEGTAYGYTF.

The chain links TRBV5-4 to TRBJ2-1; D gene uncertain. Trimming cost V 0 bases and J 5 bases, with 15 bases left between them. Germline CDR1 is SGHNT and CDR2 is YYREEE (reference sequence). This CDR3 contains 16 residues. The CDR3 sequence: CASSLGPRADDNEQFF. Written as DNA, the CDR3 is TGTGCCAGCAGCTTGGGCCCTAGGGCGGATGACAATGAGCAGTTCTTC.

The chain uses TRBV4-2 and TRBJ2-1, with 8 bases matching TRBD2. The length of the CDR3 is 16 residues. With V trimmed by 4 bases and J by 7 bases, 12 bases remained unmatched. Germline V gene lookup returns CDR1 LGHNA and CDR2 YNFKEQ. DNA for the CDR3: TGTGCCAGCAGCCTAATTCGTAGCGGGATACTTAATGAGCAGTTCTTC. Encoded protein: CASSLIRSGILNEQFF.

The chain employs TRBV7-5 and TRBJ1-5; the D call in the table, TRBD1, was not verified against the DNA. TRBV7-5 corresponds to a pseudogene. The CDR3 extends over 16 amino acids. This chain's CDR3 is CARSHTSGTGGLPQHF. The CDR3 nucleotides are TGTGCCAGAAGCCACACTTCGGGGACAGGGGGCCTGCCCCAGCATTTT.

The J gene is TRBJ2-2, the V gene TRBV5-1, with a possible D match to TRBD1 (5 bases). The CDR3 spans 15 residues. V gave up 0 bases and J gave up 4 bases, with 10 bases separating them. Germline V gene lookup returns CDR1 SGHRS and CDR2 YFSETQ. The CDR3 sequence is CASSLAPGPTGELFF. In DNA, the CDR3 is TGCGCCAGCAGCTTGGCTCCAGGGCCCACCGGGGAGCTGTTTTTT.

This chain links TRBV5-1 with TRBJ2-2, with D tentatively TRBD1 or TRBD2 (5 bases each). This CDR3 is built from 14 residues. V was cut by 3 bases and J by 3 bases, with 9 bases left in between. Germline V gene data show CDR1 as SGHRS and CDR2 as YFSETQ. The CDR3 sequence: CASSWDGYTGELFF. CDR3 coding DNA: TGCGCCAGCAGCTGGGACGGATACACCGGGGAGCTGTTTTTT.

Here the CDR3 DNA reads TGTGCCAGCAGCTCGGGCGGTAACTATGGCTACACCTTC. The encoded protein is CASSSGGNYGYTF. The chain joins TRBV7-9 to TRBJ1-2; the D is unclear. The V end lost 4 bases, the J end lost 1 base, and 7 bases lay between the germline ends. Germline V gene sequence: CDR1 SEHNR, CDR2 FQNEAQ (reference sequence). The CDR3 contains 13 residues.

This sequence joins TRBV7-8 and TRBJ2-1; no reliable D call. Trimming removed 5 bases from V and 12 bases from J, with 14 bases in between. Germline CDR1 and CDR2: SGHVS and FQNEAQ. CDR3 size: 12 residues. The CDR3 DNA follows: TGTGCCAGCAGCCTCTCTAGTGTAGTGCAGTTCTTC. This translates into CASSLSSVVQFF.

This clone was seen a handful of times. The chain combines TRBV6-6 with TRBJ2-1; D is undetermined. Trimming took 5 bases from V and 8 from J, leaving 10 bases between them. Germline values: CDR1 MNHNY, CDR2 SVGAGI (reference sequence). This CDR3 has 12 amino acids. CDR3 loop: CASSPESDEQFF. The CDR3 coding sequence is TGTGCCAGCAGTCCGGAATCGGATGAGCAGTTCTTC.

This chain links TRBV4-3 with TRBJ1-3; no reliable D call. This CDR3 has 15 residues. CDR1 is LGHNA and CDR2 is YSLEER in the germline V gene. V dropped 0 bases and J dropped 7 bases, with 13 bases sitting between them. The CDR3 nucleotides are TGCGCCAGCAGCCAAGATCCGGCCATGCGGAACACCATATATTTT. Protein: CASSQDPAMRNTIYF.

The V and J genes are TRBV5-6 and TRBJ1-1; no definite D call. Germline V lookup: CDR1 SGHDT, CDR2 YYEEEE. This CDR3 has 13 residues. The germline V and J ends were trimmed by 7 bases and 4 bases, with 14 bases remaining between them. The CDR3 coding sequence is TGTGCCAGCTCACCGGAGGCCGCCACTGAAGCTTTCTTT. This codes for CASSPEAATEAFF. The full variable domain, completed using reference TRBV5-6 and TRBJ1-1, is DAGVTQSPTHLIKTRGQQVTLRCSPKSGHDTVSWYQQALGQGPQFIFQYYEEEERQRGNFPDRFSGHQFPNYSSELNVNALLLGDSALYLCASSPEAATEAFFGQGTRLTVV.

This clone has a handful of counts. The V and J genes are TRBV3-1 (or the pseudogene TRBV3-2) and TRBJ2-7; D possibly corresponds to TRBD2 (6 bases). This CDR3 is built from 16 residues. Trimming removed 0 bases at V and 2 bases at J, with 14 bases between. Germline V gene lookup returns CDR1 LGHDT and CDR2 YNNKEL (reference sequence). In DNA, the CDR3 is TGTGCCAGCAGCCAAGATCCCGGGAGCGGAACCTACGAGCAGTACTTC. Translating gives CASSQDPGSGTYEQYF.

The chain couples TRBV10-3 to TRBJ1-2; the D is unclear. The CDR3 runs to 12 residues. Trimming cost V 0 bases and J 5 bases, with 4 bases left between them. CDR1 and CDR2 (germline): ENHRY, SYGVKD. The CDR3 bases are TGTGCCATCAGTGAGTCAGAGTATGGCTACACCTTC. This encodes CAISESEYGYTF.

This chain uses TRBV27 with TRBJ1-2; 7 bases map to TRBD1. Germline V gives CDR1 MNHEY, CDR2 SMNVEV (reference sequence). The length of the CDR3 is 13 residues. With V trimmed by 7 bases and J by 10 bases, 12 bases remained unmatched. The chain's CDR3 is CASKDWDSRDYTF. The CDR3 DNA is TGTGCCAGCAAAGATTGGGACAGTCGTGACTACACCTTC.